A single sample gave rise to the 8 T cell receptor beta chains below, sequenced in a study of T cells expressing NK-cell markers. TCRdb reprocessed the 5' RACE reads and reports one entry per CDR3 protein, with no DNA. The listing contains 250,000 to 300,000 distinct CDR3 sequences. Material: blood T cells: a sorted CD56 or NKG2C T cell subset, CD4+ or CD8+ T cells, or bulk PBMC T cells (not recorded which). Every receptor here comes from a man aged 18 to 29 in good health.

This chain links TRBV2 with TRBJ1-1; TCRdb proposes TRBD1, but this gene call is untestable without DNA. Germline lookup yields CDR1 SNHLY and CDR2 FYNNEI. The CDR3 length is 13 residues. The CDR3 loop is CASSVGANTEAFF.

The CDR3 here is CASRGDRRNGYTF. V usage is TRBV25-1 and J usage is TRBJ1-2; the TRBD1 assignment by TCRdb is unverifiable without DNA. This CDR3 has 13 residues. CDR1 is MGHDK, CDR2 SYGVNS, per germline.

The chain links TRBV12-3 or TRBV12-4 to TRBJ2-1; no DNA is available, so the TRBD2 call from TCRdb remains unchecked. The CDR3 consists of 13 residues. The CDR3 sequence: CASSPSGRNEQFF.

J is TRBJ2-3 and V is TRBV29-1; with no DNA, the TCRdb D assignment of TRBD2 cannot be verified. This CDR3 is 13 amino acids long. Germline CDR1 SQVTM, CDR2 ANQGSEA. The chain's CDR3 is CSGSRSGTDTQYF.

This chain connects TRBV5-1 to TRBJ2-1. The germline V gene has CDR1 SGHRS and CDR2 YFSETQ. CDR3 size: 12 residues. CDR3 amino acids: CASSLLLEKQFF.

The CDR3 spells CSARGDPRNEQFF. The chain employs TRBV20-1 and TRBJ2-1; TCRdb indicates TRBD1, and absent DNA this call remains unverified. This CDR3 has 13 residues. Germline V gives CDR1 DFQATT, CDR2 SNEGSKA (reference sequence).

V usage is TRBV7-3 and J usage is TRBJ2-1; there is no DNA to check the TCRdb D call of TRBD2. Per germline, CDR1 SGHTA and CDR2 FQGTGA. The CDR3 spans 15 residues. CDR3 loop: CASSLGSGRRNEQFF. The full variable domain, in which reference TRBV7-3 and TRBJ2-1 provide the parts outside the CDR3, is GAGVSQTPSNKVTEKGKYVELRCDPISGHTALYWYRQSLGQGPEFLIYFQGTGAADDSGLPNDRFFAVRPEGSVSTLKIQRTERGDSAVYLCASSLGSGRRNEQFFGPGTRLTVL.

The chain uses TRBV29-1 and TRBJ2-7; TCRdb selects TRBD2, and the lack of DNA leaves this call unchecked. Per the germline V gene, CDR1 is SQVTM and CDR2 is ANQGSEA. The length of the CDR3 is 14 residues. CDR3 region: CSAKLAGVSYEQYF.